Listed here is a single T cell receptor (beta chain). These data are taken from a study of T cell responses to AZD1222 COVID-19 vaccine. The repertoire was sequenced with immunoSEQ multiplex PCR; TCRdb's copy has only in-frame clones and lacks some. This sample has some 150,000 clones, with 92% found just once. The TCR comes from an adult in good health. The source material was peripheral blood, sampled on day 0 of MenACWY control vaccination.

This CDR3 reads CASSETGGSGNTIYF. The CDR3 DNA reads as TGTGCCAGCAGCGAGACAGGGGGCTCTGGAAACACCATATATTTT. V and J are TRBV9 and TRBJ1-3; the match to TRBD1 covers 9 bases. This CDR3 has 15 residues. Trimming cost V 3 bases and J 0 bases; bases outside gene matches: 1. Germline assignment: CDR1 SGDLS and CDR2 YYNGEE.